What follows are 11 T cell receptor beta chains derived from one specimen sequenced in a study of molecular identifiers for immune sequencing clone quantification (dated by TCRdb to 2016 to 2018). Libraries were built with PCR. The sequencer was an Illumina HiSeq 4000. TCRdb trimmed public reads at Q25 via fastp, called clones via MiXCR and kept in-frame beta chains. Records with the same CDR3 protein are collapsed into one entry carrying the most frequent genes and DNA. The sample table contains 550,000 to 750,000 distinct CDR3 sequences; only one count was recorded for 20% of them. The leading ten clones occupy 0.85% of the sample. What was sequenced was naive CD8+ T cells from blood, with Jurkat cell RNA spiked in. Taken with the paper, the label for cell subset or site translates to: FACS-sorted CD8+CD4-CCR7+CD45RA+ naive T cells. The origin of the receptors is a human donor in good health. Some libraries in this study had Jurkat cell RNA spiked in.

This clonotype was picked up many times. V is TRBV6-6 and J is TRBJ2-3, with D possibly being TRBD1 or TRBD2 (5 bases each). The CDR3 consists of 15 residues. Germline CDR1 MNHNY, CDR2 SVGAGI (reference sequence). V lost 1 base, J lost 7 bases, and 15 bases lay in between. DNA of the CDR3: TGTGCCAGCAGTTACTACGGGACCCAGCAAAATACGCAGTATTTT. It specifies CASSYYGTQQNTQYF.

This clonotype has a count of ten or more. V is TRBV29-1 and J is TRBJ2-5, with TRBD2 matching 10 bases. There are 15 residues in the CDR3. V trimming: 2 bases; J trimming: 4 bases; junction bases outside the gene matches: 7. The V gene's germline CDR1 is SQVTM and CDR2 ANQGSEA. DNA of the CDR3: TGCAGCGTTGAAACAGCGGGAGGGTCGTTAGAGACCCAGTACTTC. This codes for CSVETAGGSLETQYF.

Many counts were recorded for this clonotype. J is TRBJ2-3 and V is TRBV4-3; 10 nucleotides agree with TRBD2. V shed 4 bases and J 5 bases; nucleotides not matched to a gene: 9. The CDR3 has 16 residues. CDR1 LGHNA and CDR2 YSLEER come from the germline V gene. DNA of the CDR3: TGCGCCAGCAGCCGCTCCCTAGCGGGGGTTGGAGATACGCAGTATTTT. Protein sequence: CASSRSLAGVGDTQYF.

The CDR3 loop is CASSLGLAGYTGELFF. The CDR3 nucleotides read TGTGCCAGCAGCTTAGGACTAGCGGGGTACACCGGGGAGCTGTTTTTT. This sequence joins TRBV7-3 and TRBJ2-2; 12 bases are a match to TRBD2. V shed 2 bases and J 3 bases; nucleotides not matched to a gene: 1. This CDR3 is 16 amino acids long. Germline CDR1 SGHTA, CDR2 FQGTGA.

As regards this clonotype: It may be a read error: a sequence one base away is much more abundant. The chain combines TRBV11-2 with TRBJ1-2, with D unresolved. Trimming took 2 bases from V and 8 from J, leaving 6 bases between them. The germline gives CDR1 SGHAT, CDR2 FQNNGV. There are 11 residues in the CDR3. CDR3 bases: TGTGCCAGCAGCTTAAGCGGGGGCTACACCTTC. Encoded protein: CASSLSGGYTF.

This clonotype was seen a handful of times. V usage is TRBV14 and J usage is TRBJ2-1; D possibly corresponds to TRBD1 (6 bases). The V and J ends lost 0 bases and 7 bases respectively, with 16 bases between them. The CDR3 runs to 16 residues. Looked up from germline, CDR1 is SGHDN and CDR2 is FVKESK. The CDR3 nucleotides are TGTGCCAGCAGCCAAGAGACAGGTTGGGGAACAAATGAGCAGTTCTTC. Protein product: CASSQETGWGTNEQFF.

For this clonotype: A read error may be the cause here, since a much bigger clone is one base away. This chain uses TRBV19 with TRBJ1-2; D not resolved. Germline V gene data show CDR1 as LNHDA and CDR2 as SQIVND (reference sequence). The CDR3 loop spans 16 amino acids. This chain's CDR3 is CASGIDRAAANYGYTF. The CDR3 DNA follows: TGTGCCAGTGGTATAGATCGGGCAGCGGCTAACTATGGCTACACCTTC.

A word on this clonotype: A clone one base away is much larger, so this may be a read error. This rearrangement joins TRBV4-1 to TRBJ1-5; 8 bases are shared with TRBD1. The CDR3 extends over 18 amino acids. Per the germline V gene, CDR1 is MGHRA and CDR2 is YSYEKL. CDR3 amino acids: CASRTEMGTGFGNRPQHF. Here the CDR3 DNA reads TGCGCCAGCAGAACCGAAATGGGGACAGGATTCGGGAATCGGCCCCAGCATTTT.

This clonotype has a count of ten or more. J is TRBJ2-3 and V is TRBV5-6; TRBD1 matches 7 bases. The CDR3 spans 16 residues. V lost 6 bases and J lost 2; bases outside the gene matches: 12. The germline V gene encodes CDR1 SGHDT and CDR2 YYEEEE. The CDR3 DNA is TGTGCCAGCACCACCAGACAGGGCTCTTACACAGATACGCAGTATTTT. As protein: CASTTRQGSYTDTQYF.

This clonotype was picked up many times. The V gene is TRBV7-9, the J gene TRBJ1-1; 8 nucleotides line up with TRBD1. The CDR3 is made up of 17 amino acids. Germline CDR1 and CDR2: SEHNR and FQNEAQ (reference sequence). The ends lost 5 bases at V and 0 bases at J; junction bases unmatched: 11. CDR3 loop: CASSPGDRGRVNTEAFF. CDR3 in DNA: TGTGCCAGCAGCCCCGGAGACAGGGGTCGGGTGAACACTGAAGCTTTCTTT. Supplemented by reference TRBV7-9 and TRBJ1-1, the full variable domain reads DTGVSQNPRHKITKRGQNVTFRCDPISEHNRLYWYRQTLGQGPEFLTYFQNEAQLEKSRLLSDRFSAERPKGSFSTLEIQRTEQGDSAMYLCASSPGDRGRVNTEAFFGQGTRLTVV.

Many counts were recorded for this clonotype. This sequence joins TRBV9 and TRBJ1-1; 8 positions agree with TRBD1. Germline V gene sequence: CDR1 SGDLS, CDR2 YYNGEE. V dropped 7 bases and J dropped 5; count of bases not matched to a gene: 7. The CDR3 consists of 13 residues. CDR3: CASGTGGGTEAFF. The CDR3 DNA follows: TGTGCCAGCGGAACAGGGGGAGGAACTGAAGCTTTCTTT. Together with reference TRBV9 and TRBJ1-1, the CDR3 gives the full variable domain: DSGVTQTPKHLITATGQRVTLRCSPRSGDLSVYWYQQSLDQGLQFLIQYYNGEERAKGNILERFSAQQFPDLHSELNLSSLELGDSALYFCASGTGGGTEAFFGQGTRLTVV.